Listed below are T cell receptor beta chains from one sample, sequenced in a study of CD8 T cells in ankylosing spondylitis. TCRdb re-analysed the 5' RACE reads in MiXCR, keeping a single row per CDR3 protein. The repertoire holds some 450,000 distinct CDR3 sequences, with over 15% as singletons. The sample comprised blood, either unsorted or a sorted T cell fraction (not recorded which). The receptors here all came from a male donor with ankylosing spondylitis. The CDR3 runs from the conserved cysteine through the conserved F or W. D genes are given only for firm matches. Clone size is stated in some rows and not others, as once, few, many or a class when expanded.

J: TRBJ2-1; size: -; D: -; V: TRBV28; DNA: TGTGCCAGCAGTGATTTCTTCTCCACACTAGCAGTCGACAATGAGCAGTTCTTC; CDR3: CASSDFFSTLAVDNEQFF
J: TRBJ2-1; size: many; D: TRBD2; V: TRBV29-1; DNA: TGCAGCGTTTCAAAGCGAAAAACTAGCGGGAGGGACAATGAGCAGTTCTTC; CDR3: CSVSKRKTSGRDNEQFF
J: TRBJ2-1; size: few; D: -; V: TRBV28; DNA: TGTGCCAGCATCCTCAGCGGGCCCCTATCCAATGAGCAGTTCTTC; CDR3: CASILSGPLSNEQFF
J: TRBJ1-1; size: few; D: -; V: TRBV10-3; DNA: TGTGCCATAAGACAGGCCCAGAACACTGAAGCTTTCTTT; CDR3: CAIRQAQNTEAFF
J: TRBJ1-5; size: once; D: -; V: TRBV10-3; DNA: TGTGCCATCAGCTACAGAGAAGCTCAGCCCCAGCATTTT; CDR3: CAISYREAQPQHF
J: TRBJ2-3; size: few; D: TRBD2; V: TRBV20-1; DNA: TGCAGTGCTTTAAGCGGGGACGGGTTAGATACGCAGTATTTT; CDR3: CSALSGDGLDTQYF
J: TRBJ2-3; size: few; D: TRBD2; V: TRBV5-1; DNA: TGCGCCAGCAGCCAAGCGGGAGGTCGGGCAGATACGCAGTATTTT; CDR3: CASSQAGGRADTQYF
J: TRBJ2-7; size: -; D: TRBD2; V: TRBV11-2; DNA: TGTGCCAGCAGCTTGGGACTAGGTCCCTTTTACGAGCAGTACTTC; CDR3: CASSLGLGPFYEQYF
J: TRBJ1-2; size: -; D: -; V: TRBV20-1; DNA: TGCAGTGCTAGTGCGGGTCCCTATGGCTACACCTTC; CDR3: CSASAGPYGYTF
J: TRBJ2-7; size: -; D: -; V: TRBV5-8; DNA: TGTGCCAGCAGCTTGAAACAGATTGATTACGAGCAGTACTTC; CDR3: CASSLKQIDYEQYF